What follows is one TCR beta chain and its context. What it recognizes is unknown. This CDR3 comprises 13 residues. V lost 4 bases and J 2 bases, leaving 9 bases between the germline ends. From germline, CDR1 is SGHTS and CDR2 YDEGEE. Nominal health characterized the donors when sampled, though unrecorded immune exposures were likely. The PCR was carried out with 60 Vbeta primers and 13 Jbeta primers. Only in-frame clones appear in the TCRdb table, and some are missing; sequencing was by immunoSEQ multiplex PCR. The top ten hold approximately 14% of the sample, which has some 100,000 clones, around 79% seen once. The sample comes from a study of cytomegalovirus exposure and HLA in healthy donors. Regarding the study as a whole: Indistinguishability led to the exclusion of some V segments, TRBV6-2 and TRBV6-3 included. Immune exposure was documented only through CMV serostatus. A prior analysis recorded that most TCR beta V segments were productive about 87% or about 30% of the time.

The sequenced sample consisted of PBMCs. The V call is TRBV5-8, the J call TRBJ2-5, with D uncertain. This sequence was found in a male donor in good health and CMV-seropositive. The CDR3 coding sequence is TGTGCCAGCAGCAGGCGCGGACAAGAGACCCAGTACTTC. Translated, it gives CASSRRGQETQYF.